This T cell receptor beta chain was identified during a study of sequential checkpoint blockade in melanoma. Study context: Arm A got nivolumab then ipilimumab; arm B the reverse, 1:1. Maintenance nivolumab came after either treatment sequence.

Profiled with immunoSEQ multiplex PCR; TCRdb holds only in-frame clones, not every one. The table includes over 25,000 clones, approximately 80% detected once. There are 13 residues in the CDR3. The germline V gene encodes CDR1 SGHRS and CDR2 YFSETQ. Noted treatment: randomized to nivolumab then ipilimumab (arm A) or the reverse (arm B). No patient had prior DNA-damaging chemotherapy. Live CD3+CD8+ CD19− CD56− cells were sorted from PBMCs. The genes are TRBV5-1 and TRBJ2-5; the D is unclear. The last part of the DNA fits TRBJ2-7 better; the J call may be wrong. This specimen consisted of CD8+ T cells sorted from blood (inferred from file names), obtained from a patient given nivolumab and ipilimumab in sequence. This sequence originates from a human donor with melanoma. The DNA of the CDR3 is TGCGCCAGCAGCTATGACCCTTACTACGAGCAGTACTTC. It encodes CASSYDPYYEQYF.